This T cell receptor (beta chain) originates from a study of T cell repertoires in cytomegalovirus infection. Whole-study context: Based on public TCR beta signatures, there were indications of CMV infection and of a matching HLA type.

Using its own MiXCR run on the reads, TCRdb lists one record per CDR3 protein. The table lists more than 200,000 distinct CDR3 sequences, 8% to 9.5% of them singletons. Study findings and constraints: Individuals carrying CMV plus the relevant HLA were identified by cumulative frequency of public TCR beta families. In two of eight donors, the top clonotype was HLA-C-restricted CMV-specific.

Germline assignment: CDR1 SGHTA and CDR2 FQGNSA. The V gene end was trimmed by 5 bases and the J gene end by 0 bases; junction bases not matched to a gene: 15. This CDR3 has 19 amino acids. In this sample, this clonotype turned up many times. Its antigen is unknown. The TCR sequence derives from a human donor in good health (CMV status not recorded). Some clones in this sample may be carry-over from other donors' samples. Input material: PBMCs. The rearrangement uses TRBV7-2 and TRBJ2-1; TRBD2 agrees at 8 bases. The CDR3 loop reads CASSPLRELAGFSYNEQFF. CDR3 DNA sequence: TGTGCCAGCAGCCCCCTGCGGGAATTAGCGGGATTCTCCTACAATGAGCAGTTCTTC.